One sample yielded the 25 T cell receptor beta chains listed below, sequenced in a study of HIV-infected patients and healthy controls. Whole blood was used without fractionation, so all unsorted peripheral T cells were included. Alpha and beta constant-region primers primed reverse transcription of about 0.5 ug RNA. Using multiplexing indices, alpha and beta chain libraries were generated apart by chain-specific third strand synthesis. Using its own MiXCR run on the 5' RACE reads, TCRdb lists one record per CDR3 protein. The data hold about 24,000 distinct CDR3 sequences, with about 9% observed a single time. The sample comprised blood. These receptors were taken from an adult in good health.

This clonotype occurred many times. This chain joins TRBV20-1 and TRBJ2-5, with 10 bases lining up with TRBD2. V lost 0 bases to trimming and J lost 5 bases; unmatched junction nucleotides: 12. Germline CDR1 DFQATT, CDR2 SNEGSKA (reference sequence). The CDR3 is 17 amino acids. Here the CDR3 DNA reads TGCAGTGCTAGAGACGGGGGCCTAGCGGGGGATCAGGAGACCCAGTACTTC. This codes for CSARDGGLAGDQETQYF.

This clonotype was recorded many times. The chain couples TRBV6-1 to TRBJ2-1; the D is unclear. The CDR3 is made up of 18 amino acids. From germline, CDR1 is MNHNS and CDR2 SASEGT. The V gene lost 2 bases and the J gene lost 2 bases, with 19 bases spanning the gap. CDR3 sequence (DNA): TGTGCCAGCAGTGAATTTGACATAGAACTTACGACCTACAATGAGCAGTTCTTC. As protein: CASSEFDIELTTYNEQFF.

This clonotype was observed a few times. The chain employs TRBV2 and TRBJ2-5; weak D call: TRBD1 (5 bases). This CDR3 has 14 residues. V lost 0 bases to trimming and J lost 7 bases, with 12 bases between them. The germline gives CDR1 SNHLY, CDR2 FYNNEI. CDR3 residues: CASSEAKGLGTQYF. CDR3 nucleotides: TGTGCCAGCAGTGAAGCGAAGGGGCTAGGGACCCAGTACTTC.

The genes are TRBV6-2 or TRBV6-3 and TRBJ2-3, with D hard to call. Germline V gene lookup returns CDR1 MNHEY and CDR2 SVGEGT. The ends were cut back, 5 bases at V and 8 bases at J, with 11 bases in the middle. This CDR3 comprises 12 residues. In nucleotides, the CDR3 is TGTGCCAGCAGTGTAGCATTCGGTACGCAGTATTTT. Translation gives CASSVAFGTQYF.

The rearrangement joins TRBV30 to TRBJ2-7; D not resolved. CDR1 GTSNPN and CDR2 SVGIG come from the germline V gene (reference sequence). This CDR3 comprises 11 residues. Trimming cost V 1 base and J 4 bases, with 5 bases left between them. The CDR3 DNA reads as TGTGCCTGGAGTGGGACGTACGAGCAGTACTTC. Encoded protein: CAWSGTYEQYF.

The rearrangement joins TRBV29-1 to TRBJ2-2; D remains unclear. The germline gives CDR1 SQVTM, CDR2 ANQGSEA. V lost 6 bases to trimming and J lost 2 bases, with 10 bases between them. The CDR3 sequence is 13 residues long. The CDR3 coding sequence is TGCAGCGTCCTGGACCTTAACACCGGGGAGCTGTTTTTT. The encoded protein is CSVLDLNTGELFF.

The chain carries TRBV5-6 and TRBJ1-1; 11 bases agree with TRBD1. V was clipped by 4 bases and J by 2 bases; unmatched bases: 13. Germline V gene data show CDR1 as SGHDT and CDR2 as YYEEEE. The CDR3 covers 18 residues. The CDR3 here is CASSPRGQGAKVNTEAFF. CDR3 nucleotides: TGTGCCAGCAGCCCTCGTGGACAGGGGGCGAAAGTTAACACTGAAGCTTTCTTT. The full variable domain, with the rest looked up from reference TRBV5-6 and TRBJ1-1, is DAGVTQSPTHLIKTRGQQVTLRCSPKSGHDTVSWYQQALGQGPQFIFQYYEEEERQRGNFPDRFSGHQFPNYSSELNVNALLLGDSALYLCASSPRGQGAKVNTEAFFGQGTRLTVV.

This chain joins TRBV5-1 and TRBJ2-7; 8 positions agree with TRBD1. This CDR3 is 15 amino acids long. Germline CDR1 reads SGHRS; CDR2 reads YFSETQ. V gave up 4 bases and J gave up 1 base; unmatched junction bases: 7. The CDR3 nucleotides are TGCGCCAGCAGCCCGACAGGGGTAAAGTCCTACGAGCAGTACTTC. Its protein is CASSPTGVKSYEQYF.

The chain joins TRBV29-1 to TRBJ2-3; 7 bases line up with TRBD1. The junction had 7 bases not matched to a gene; V was cut back by 3 bases and J by 7 bases. The CDR3 loop spans 13 amino acids. CDR1 and CDR2 (germline): SQVTM, ANQGSEA. The DNA of the CDR3 is TGCAGCGTTGAGCAGGACAGGACAAATACGCAGTATTTT. Protein: CSVEQDRTNTQYF.

The rearrangement links TRBV7-2 to TRBJ1-2; TRBD1 might be the D (5 bases). The germline gives CDR1 SGHTA, CDR2 FQGNSA. Trimming cost V 3 bases and J 0 bases, with 17 bases left between them. There are 17 residues in the CDR3. Written as DNA, the CDR3 is TGTGCCAGCAGCTTTAGGGGCAGTTCACAATCTAACTATGGCTACACCTTC. Protein sequence: CASSFRGSSQSNYGYTF.

By share, this clonotype ranks as medium-sized. The V and J genes are TRBV6-5 and TRBJ2-5, with no clear D. Trimming removed 6 bases from V and 2 bases from J, with 10 bases in between. This CDR3 spans 13 amino acids. Looked up from germline, CDR1 is MNHEY and CDR2 is SVGAGI. CDR3 sequence reads: CASSNTRQETQYF. CDR3 bases: TGTGCCAGCAGCAACACACGTCAAGAGACCCAGTACTTC.

This clonotype came up many times. V is TRBV9 and J is TRBJ2-7; possibly TRBD2 for D (7 bases). CDR1 is SGDLS, CDR2 YYNGEE, per germline. Trimming cost V 0 bases and J 4 bases, with 14 bases left between them. The CDR3 extends over 15 amino acids. In nucleotides, the CDR3 is TGTGCCAGCAGCGTAGCGGGGGGCAGCCAATACGAGCAGTACTTC. It is translated as CASSVAGGSQYEQYF.

This clonotype was recorded many times. V and J are TRBV5-8 and TRBJ1-4; possible D gene TRBD1, 6 bases. With 1 base removed from V and 10 bases from J, the gap between germline ends came to 14 bases. Germline loops: CDR1 SGHTS, CDR2 YDEGEE. The CDR3 totals 14 residues. The CDR3 bases are TGTGCCAGCAGCTTGACAGGGCCCGAAGGAAAACTGTTTTTT. This sequence encodes CASSLTGPEGKLFF.

This clonotype occurred many times. The CDR3 loop is CASSLDASGGAAAGELFF. The CDR3 nucleotides read TGTGCCAGCAGCTTAGACGCCAGCGGGGGGGCCGCGGCCGGGGAGCTGTTTTTT. The rearrangement uses TRBV7-8 and TRBJ2-2, with 10 bases aligning to TRBD2. CDR1 and CDR2 from the germline V gene are SGHVS and FQNEAQ. J gave up 6 bases and V 1 base, and 11 bases lay outside the gene matches. The CDR3 length is 18 residues.

This clonotype showed up many times. The V call is TRBV5-4, the J call TRBJ1-6; D gene unclear. The CDR3 totals 15 residues. The V and J ends lost 0 bases and 7 bases respectively, with 11 bases between them. The V gene's germline CDR1 is SGHNT and CDR2 YYREEE (reference sequence). The CDR3 sequence: CASSLGQPSNSPLHF. The CDR3 bases are TGTGCCAGCAGCTTGGGGCAGCCCTCCAATTCACCCCTCCACTTT.

This clonotype was picked up many times. The rearrangement links TRBV5-1 to TRBJ2-1; D gene unclear. V lost 3 bases and J 7 bases, leaving 8 bases between the germline ends. CDR1 SGHRS and CDR2 YFSETQ come from the germline V gene. This CDR3 is 12 amino acids long. For the CDR3, the DNA is TGCGCCAGCAGCTACGATAGTAATGAGCAGTTCTTC. It encodes CASSYDSNEQFF.

This clonotype was observed once. V is TRBV14 and J is TRBJ1-3, with D unclear. Germline assignment: CDR1 SGHDN and CDR2 FVKESK. Trimming removed 1 base from V and 1 base from J, with 5 bases in between. CDR3 length: 14 residues. The CDR3 sequence: CASSQVGSGNTIYF. CDR3 sequence (DNA): TGTGCCAGCAGCCAAGTGGGATCTGGAAACACCATATATTTT.

The V gene is TRBV4-2, the J gene TRBJ1-1; D ambiguous. The CDR3 extends over 15 amino acids. The germline CDR1 and CDR2 sequences are LGHNA and YNFKEQ. The V gene lost 0 bases and the J gene lost 6 bases, with 14 bases spanning the gap. CDR3: CASSQDEGLPAEAFF. CDR3 coding DNA: TGTGCCAGCAGCCAAGATGAAGGGCTACCAGCTGAAGCTTTCTTT.

This clonotype was observed at least ten times. This chain joins TRBV25-1 and TRBJ1-5, with a weak D call TRBD1 (6 bases). Looked up from germline, CDR1 is MGHDK and CDR2 is SYGVNS. The CDR3 loop spans 15 amino acids. Trimming pared 4 bases from V and 5 bases from J, leaving 15 bases between. Written as DNA, the CDR3 is TGTGCCAGCAGTGGAGAACAGGGAGGGGATCAGCCCCAGCATTTT. Protein sequence: CASSGEQGGDQPQHF.

The chain joins TRBV25-1 to TRBJ2-2; the D call may be TRBD1 or TRBD2 (5 bases each). The germline V and J ends were trimmed by 2 bases and 3 bases, with 10 bases remaining between them. From germline, CDR1 is MGHDK and CDR2 SYGVNS. The CDR3 loop spans 15 amino acids. The CDR3 coding sequence is TGTGCCAGCAGTGAAGGTCAGGGAGACACCGGGGAGCTGTTTTTT. Translating gives CASSEGQGDTGELFF.

This clonotype was picked up many times. CDR3 in amino acids: CASSQVGDSLNTEAFF. CDR3 sequence (DNA): TGTGCCAGCAGCCAAGTCGGGGACAGCCTTAACACTGAAGCTTTCTTT. The V call is TRBV14, the J call TRBJ1-1; 7 positions match TRBD1. The trim removed 1 base at V and 2 bases at J, leaving 7 bases unmatched. CDR1 is SGHDN and CDR2 is FVKESK in the germline V gene. CDR3 length equals 16 residues.

This clonotype was seen repeatedly, ten times or more. The CDR3 protein is CASSLGFGGNTIYF. CDR3 coding DNA: TGTGCCAGCAGCCTGGGGTTCGGAGGGAACACCATATATTTT. This chain connects TRBV5-6 to TRBJ1-3; D remains ambiguous. V shed 4 bases and J shed 7 bases, with 15 bases lying between them. Germline CDR1 and CDR2: SGHDT and YYEEEE. This CDR3 has 14 amino acids.

This clonotype appeared many times. The chain carries TRBV12-3 or TRBV12-4 and TRBJ1-6; unclear D gene. This CDR3 has 14 amino acids. V lost 3 bases, J lost 5 bases, and 8 bases lay in between. The CDR3 region is CASSFDSHNSPLHF. The CDR3 DNA sequence: TGTGCCAGCAGTTTCGATAGCCATAATTCACCCCTCCACTTT.

This clonotype was found many times. The gene calls are TRBV27 and TRBJ1-5; D ambiguous. Germline CDR1 MNHEY, CDR2 SMNVEV (reference sequence). V dropped 0 bases and J dropped 2 bases, with 5 bases sitting between them. This CDR3 has 14 amino acids. In DNA, the CDR3 is TGTGCCAGCAGTTTATCTCACGGCAATCAGCCCCAGCATTTT. Translation: CASSLSHGNQPQHF.

This clonotype qualifies as medium-sized. This rearrangement joins TRBV20-1 to TRBJ1-4; no clear D. CDR1 is DFQATT and CDR2 is SNEGSKA in the germline V gene (reference sequence). Trimming removed 3 bases at V and 3 bases at J, with 11 bases between. The CDR3 contains 14 residues. The CDR3 nucleotides read TGCAGTGCTAGGAAGGGCTCCGCTAATGAAAAACTGTTTTTT. Protein: CSARKGSANEKLFF.